Below, 9 T cell receptor beta chains from the same sample are listed, as sequenced in a study of blood T cell repertoires in COVID-19. The table came from immunoSEQ multiplex PCR; TCRdb's copy has only in-frame clones and leaves some out. This sample has 150,000 to 200,000 clones, with 70% to 85% found just once. The material sequenced was peripheral blood. These receptors were obtained from a woman older than 75 with acute or convalescent COVID-19.

In DNA form, the CDR3 reads TGTGCCAGCTCACAAGACAGGGAGGATGGCTACACCTTC. It yields the protein CASSQDREDGYTF. V and J are TRBV18 and TRBJ1-2, with 7 positions matching TRBD1. Germline-derived CDR1 and CDR2 are KGHSH and LQKENI. The CDR3 is made up of 13 amino acids. Losses at the gene ends were 4 bases for V and 6 bases for J; bases not matched to a gene: 5.

The chain couples TRBV10-1 to TRBJ2-5, with 11 bases lining up with TRBD2. J gave up 5 bases and V 0 bases, and 5 bases lay outside the gene matches. The CDR3 loop spans 16 amino acids. Germline V gives CDR1 WNHNN, CDR2 SYGVQD (reference sequence). The CDR3 here is CASSESSGRALETQYF. DNA for the CDR3: TGCGCCAGCAGTGAGTCTAGCGGGAGGGCCTTGGAGACCCAGTACTTC.

The chain uses TRBV12-3 or TRBV12-4 and TRBJ1-3; no clear D gene. Trimming stripped 6 bases from V and 3 bases from J, with 6 bases between. This CDR3 region has 12 residues. CDR3 residues: CASSPVGNTIYF. CDR3 in DNA: TGTGCCAGCAGCCCCGTTGGAAACACCATATATTTT.

This sequence joins TRBV27 and TRBJ1-1; D uncertain. CDR3 length: 14 residues. Germline V gene data show CDR1 as MNHEY and CDR2 as SMNVEV (reference sequence). Trimming stripped 4 bases from V and 0 bases from J, with 9 bases between. CDR3 sequence (DNA): TGTGCCAGCAGTTCCCCCACAGTGAACACTGAAGCTTTCTTT. Translating gives CASSSPTVNTEAFF.

The rearrangement joins TRBV6-6 to TRBJ1-5; TRBD1 matches at 9 bases. This CDR3 has 15 amino acids. Germline values: CDR1 MNHNY, CDR2 SVGAGI (reference sequence). Unmatched junction bases numbered 4, after V lost 5 bases and J lost 2 bases. CDR3 residues: CASSATGGGNQPQHF. Here the CDR3 DNA reads TGTGCCAGCAGTGCCACAGGGGGCGGCAATCAGCCCCAGCATTTT.

This chain joins TRBV9 and TRBJ2-1, with TRBD2 identical over 10 bases. Germline V CDR1 and CDR2: SGDLS, YYNGEE. This CDR3 has 16 residues. With V trimmed by 4 bases and J by 9 bases, 13 bases remained unmatched. DNA of the CDR3: TGTGCCAGCAGCCCCCGTCGACTAGCGGGTCTGATTGAGCAGTTCTTC. This codes for CASSPRRLAGLIEQFF.

V and J are TRBV5-1 and TRBJ1-1; D gene ambiguous. The germline V and J ends were trimmed by 0 bases and 3 bases, with 9 bases remaining between them. This CDR3 spans 14 amino acids. CDR1 and CDR2 (germline): SGHRS, YFSETQ. The CDR3 sequence: CASSLEYGDTEAFF. The CDR3 DNA is TGCGCCAGCAGCTTGGAGTACGGGGACACTGAAGCTTTCTTT.

The rearrangement joins TRBV9 to TRBJ2-2, with D perhaps TRBD1 (8 bases). Germline V gene data show CDR1 as SGDLS and CDR2 as YYNGEE. The CDR3 length is 16 residues. The V and J ends lost 3 bases and 7 bases respectively, with 19 bases between them. CDR3 sequence: CASSDGDYRGIGELFF. CDR3 bases: TGTGCCAGCAGCGACGGGGACTACAGGGGGATCGGGGAGCTGTTTTTT.

The chain combines TRBV11-2 with TRBJ2-7; D might be TRBD1 (5 bases). Germline CDR1 SGHAT, CDR2 FQNNGV. V lost 2 bases, J lost 3 bases, and 5 bases lay in between. The CDR3 contains 12 residues. DNA of the CDR3: TGTGCCAGCAGCTTACAGGGCTACGAGCAGTACTTC. Translating it yields CASSLQGYEQYF. Using reference TRBV11-2 and TRBJ2-7 for the parts outside the CDR3, the full variable domain is EAGVAQSPRYKIIEKRQSVAFWCNPISGHATLYWYQQILGQGPKLLIQFQNNGVVDDSQLPKDRFSAERLKGVDSTLKIQPAKLEDSAVYLCASSLQGYEQYFGPGTRLTVT.